Below are 31 T cell receptor beta chains sequenced from a single sample in a study of CXCR3-negative and CXCR3-positive naive CD8 T cells. UMI-labeled 5' RACE yielded the TRB cDNA libraries. TCRdb reprocessed the 5' RACE reads and stores each CDR3 protein as one record, lacking DNA. The sample has about 120,000 distinct CDR3 sequences, and its top ten clones hold 0.29%. The sequenced material came from naive CXCR3- CD8+ T cells from blood. The subset: CD45RO-CCR7+CD27+CD95- naive CD8+ T cells lacking CXCR3 (TNR3-). These receptors came from a human donor in good health. Some clones in this sample may be carry-over from other donors' samples.

J is TRBJ2-1 and V is TRBV7-8; TCRdb calls TRBD2, which cannot be checked without DNA. This CDR3 spans 16 amino acids. Looked up from germline, CDR1 is SGHVS and CDR2 is FQNEAQ. The CDR3 sequence is CASTGGLAGLYNEQFF. Filled out from reference TRBV7-8 and TRBJ2-1, the complete variable domain reads GAGVSQSPRYKVAKRGQDVALRCDPISGHVSLFWYQQALGQGPEFLTYFQNEAQLDKSGLPSDRFFAERPEGSVSTLKIQRTQQEDSAVYLCASTGGLAGLYNEQFFGPGTRLTVL.

The V call is TRBV7-9, the J call TRBJ2-1; the TCRdb D gene call, TRBD2, has no DNA to confirm it. This CDR3 is built from 16 residues. The germline gives CDR1 SEHNR, CDR2 FQNEAQ (reference sequence). The CDR3 protein is CASSLVSSGKDNEQFF.

The J gene is TRBJ2-2, the V gene TRBV12-3 or TRBV12-4. The CDR3 has 15 residues. CDR3 loop: CASSFRFSVTGELFF.

The chain uses TRBV7-6 and TRBJ2-5. Germline CDR1 is SGHVS and CDR2 is FNYEAQ. This CDR3 has 14 residues. CDR3 protein: CASSLGGGSETQYF.

The J gene is TRBJ1-2, the V gene TRBV29-1; absent DNA, TCRdb's TRBD1 call cannot be checked. The CDR3 has 12 residues. In germline, CDR1 is SQVTM, CDR2 ANQGSEA. CDR3 region: CSVPGQGDGYTF. The whole variable domain, filled in from reference TRBV29-1 and TRBJ1-2, reads SAVISQKPSRDICQRGTSLTIQCQVDSQVTMMFWYRQQPGQSLTLIATANQGSEATYESGFVIDKFPISRPNLTFSTLTVSNMSPEDSSIYLCSVPGQGDGYTFGSGTRLTVV.

V gene TRBV5-4 combines with J gene TRBJ2-3; the D call of TRBD1 rests on TCRdb alone, since no DNA is present to check it. Looked up from germline, CDR1 is SGHNT and CDR2 is YYREEE (reference sequence). The CDR3 covers 14 residues. Here the CDR3 reads CASSTGQGADTQYF.

V usage is TRBV29-1 and J usage is TRBJ1-2; as DNA is missing, the TRBD1 call by TCRdb cannot be tested. Germline-derived CDR1 and CDR2 are SQVTM and ANQGSEA. This CDR3 comprises 12 residues. Here the CDR3 reads CSVEGQDDGYTF.

This chain connects TRBV7-9 to TRBJ2-5; the D call of TRBD2 rests on TCRdb alone, since no DNA is present to check it. The CDR3 covers 14 residues. Germline V gene lookup returns CDR1 SEHNR and CDR2 FQNEAQ (reference sequence). The CDR3 is CASSSTSAQETQYF.

V and J are TRBV4-3 and TRBJ1-2. The germline V gene has CDR1 LGHNA and CDR2 YSLEER. This CDR3 is built from 14 residues. CDR3 protein: CASSQRTANYGYTF.

The chain links TRBV7-6 to TRBJ2-5; the D call from TCRdb, TRBD1, cannot be confirmed without DNA. Per germline, CDR1 SGHVS and CDR2 FNYEAQ. CDR3 length equals 15 residues. CDR3: CASSVDWDPSETQYF.

The chain joins TRBV3-1 to TRBJ2-7; the D call from TCRdb, TRBD2, cannot be confirmed without DNA. Germline V gene data show CDR1 as LGHDT and CDR2 as YNNKEL (reference sequence). The CDR3 spans 17 residues. CDR3 amino acids: CASSQDPAGGPSYEQYF.

The chain recombines TRBV9 with TRBJ2-1; TCRdb lists TRBD1, though no DNA is available to test this call. This CDR3 has 16 residues. CDR1 and CDR2 from the germline V gene are SGDLS and YYNGEE. The CDR3 is CASSVLRDTSVNEQFF.

J is TRBJ2-1 and V is TRBV7-2; TCRdb's D call of TRBD1 is untestable without DNA. The CDR3 spans 13 residues. CDR1 SGHTA and CDR2 FQGNSA come from the germline V gene. The CDR3 is CASSLADSNEQFF. Full variable domain (rest looked up from reference TRBV7-2 and TRBJ2-1): GAGVSQSPSNKVTEKGKDVELRCDPISGHTALYWYRQSLGQGLEFLIYFQGNSAPDKSGLPSDRFSAERTGGSVSTLTIQRTQQEDSAVYLCASSLADSNEQFFGPGTRLTVL.

This chain connects TRBV6-2 or TRBV6-3 to TRBJ1-5; lacking DNA, the TRBD1 call made by TCRdb goes unchecked. The CDR3 loop spans 17 amino acids. Germline CDR1 and CDR2: MNHEY and SVGEGT. CDR3 sequence reads: CASSYNQDSNSNQPQHF.

V gene TRBV28 combines with J gene TRBJ2-5; TCRdb designates TRBD1, a call that cannot be tested without DNA. This CDR3 contains 14 residues. Germline assignment: CDR1 MDHEN and CDR2 SYDVKM. CDR3 amino acids: CASSLGADLAGQYF.

The chain uses TRBV6-1 and TRBJ1-1. CDR3 size: 13 residues. Germline V CDR1 and CDR2: MNHNS, SASEGT. CDR3 sequence: CASIRHVNTEAFF.

The J gene is TRBJ2-7, the V gene TRBV7-9. The CDR3 length is 13 residues. CDR1 is SEHNR and CDR2 is FQNEAQ in the germline V gene (reference sequence). The CDR3 region is CASSSPSSYEQYF.

The rearrangement joins TRBV7-4 to TRBJ2-7; TCRdb returns TRBD2, unconfirmable since there is no DNA. This CDR3 contains 14 residues. Looked up from germline, CDR1 is SGHVT and CDR2 is SQSDAQ. The CDR3 loop reads CASSPTTSDYEQYF.

The chain links TRBV15 to TRBJ2-1; TCRdb's D call of TRBD2 is untestable without DNA. CDR3 size: 18 residues. Germline lookup yields CDR1 LNHNV and CDR2 YYDKDF (reference sequence). The CDR3 spells CATSRDRRLLAGVDEQFF.

V usage is TRBV28 and J usage is TRBJ2-7; TCRdb returns TRBD1, unconfirmable since there is no DNA. CDR3 length: 15 amino acids. Looked up from germline, CDR1 is MDHEN and CDR2 is SYDVKM. The CDR3: CASSDGNRFSYEQYF.

The chain employs TRBV2 and TRBJ2-7; TCRdb picks TRBD1, but there is no DNA to check that call. The length of the CDR3 is 13 residues. The germline CDR1 and CDR2 sequences are SNHLY and FYNNEI. The CDR3 region is CASKDRVTYEQYF.

This chain uses TRBV4-3 with TRBJ2-5; TCRdb names TRBD1, which stays unverified in the absence of DNA. The CDR3 loop spans 16 amino acids. CDR1 is LGHNA and CDR2 is YSLEER in the germline V gene. This CDR3 reads CASSQDYPDPKETQYF.

The rearrangement joins TRBV7-9 to TRBJ1-3. CDR1 is SEHNR, CDR2 FQNEAQ, per germline (reference sequence). There are 12 residues in the CDR3. The CDR3 loop is CASSPAVGTIYF.

This rearrangement joins TRBV7-8 to TRBJ1-2; TCRdb proposes TRBD1, but this gene call is untestable without DNA. Germline CDR1 is SGHVS and CDR2 is FQNEAQ. The CDR3 contains 19 residues. The CDR3 region is CASSLPSDLTTGDAYGYTF. The entire variable domain, with the rest obtained from reference TRBV7-8 and TRBJ1-2, is as follows: GAGVSQSPRYKVAKRGQDVALRCDPISGHVSLFWYQQALGQGPEFLTYFQNEAQLDKSGLPSDRFFAERPEGSVSTLKIQRTQQEDSAVYLCASSLPSDLTTGDAYGYTFGSGTRLTVV.

This chain connects TRBV7-8 to TRBJ2-1; the D gene TCRdb calls, TRBD2, cannot be checked with no DNA. The germline gives CDR1 SGHVS, CDR2 FQNEAQ. The CDR3 extends over 15 amino acids. CDR3 in amino acids: CASSSRTSKPDEQFF.

The genes are TRBV15 and TRBJ2-7. The germline V gene encodes CDR1 LNHNV and CDR2 YYDKDF (reference sequence). The CDR3 has 16 amino acids. Here the CDR3 reads CATSRDQDRSSYEQYF.

The chain combines TRBV7-2 with TRBJ1-5; lacking DNA, the TRBD1 call made by TCRdb goes unchecked. Per germline, CDR1 SGHTA and CDR2 FQGNSA. The CDR3 extends over 17 amino acids. CDR3 sequence reads: CASSLVLGTNSNQPQHF.

This rearrangement joins TRBV28 to TRBJ2-1; no DNA is available, so the TRBD2 call from TCRdb remains unchecked. This CDR3 has 12 residues. Germline V gives CDR1 MDHEN, CDR2 SYDVKM. The CDR3 sequence is CASSLVLPEQFF.

The chain is built from TRBV14 and TRBJ1-2. The CDR3 consists of 12 residues. Per germline, CDR1 SGHDN and CDR2 FVKESK. The CDR3 sequence is CASSPDLYGYTF.

V usage is TRBV14 and J usage is TRBJ2-7. Germline V gene lookup returns CDR1 SGHDN and CDR2 FVKESK. The length of the CDR3 is 16 residues. CDR3 region: CASSQEWAGRPYEQYF.

This chain's CDR3 is CASSYSAGTGDEQFF. The chain carries TRBV6-5 and TRBJ2-1; lacking DNA, the TRBD2 call made by TCRdb goes unchecked. This CDR3 spans 15 amino acids. Germline V gives CDR1 MNHEY, CDR2 SVGAGI.